The 10 T cell receptor beta chains below come from one sample, sequenced in a study of blood T cell repertoires in COVID-19. Sequencing was performed with immunoSEQ multiplex PCR; in TCRdb, only in-frame clones are kept and a portion is missing. This table has 200,000 to 250,000 clones, around 88% appearing once. The sample was PBMCs or T cells enriched from blood (not recorded which). The receptors stem from a woman aged 45-60 years with acute COVID-19.

J is TRBJ2-1 and V is TRBV6-5; possible D gene TRBD2, 6 bases. The V end was cut by 7 bases, the J end by 6 bases, with 13 bases between. The V gene's germline CDR1 is MNHEY and CDR2 SVGAGI. The CDR3 covers 13 residues. The CDR3 nucleotides are TGTGCCAGCACTTTCGGGACTTTCAATGAGCAGTTCTTC. This sequence encodes CASTFGTFNEQFF.

V gene TRBV9 combines with J gene TRBJ2-3, with 7 bases fitting TRBD2. The CDR3 extends over 15 amino acids. With V trimmed by 4 bases and J by 4 bases, 9 bases remained unmatched. The germline V gene has CDR1 SGDLS and CDR2 YYNGEE. The CDR3 DNA reads TGTGCCAGCAGCCCCAGGGACTACTACTCAGATACGCAGTATTTT. Translated, it gives CASSPRDYYSDTQYF.

This CDR3 reads CASRSQGDTQYF. The CDR3 DNA sequence: TGTGCCAGCAGGTCGCAGGGAGATACGCAGTATTTT. This chain connects TRBV12-3 or TRBV12-4 to TRBJ2-3, with D perhaps matching TRBD1 (5 bases). The CDR3 length is 12 residues. V was pared by 6 bases and J by 5 bases, with 9 bases between.

This clone was observed once. The CDR3 nucleotides are TGCGCCAGCAGCGTACGGGACCCTCAGGGGTACGAGCAGTACTTC. Its protein is CASSVRDPQGYEQYF. This chain connects TRBV5-1 to TRBJ2-7; perhaps TRBD1 as D (6 bases). Germline CDR1 reads SGHRS; CDR2 reads YFSETQ. The V end lost 4 bases, the J end lost 4 bases, and 18 bases lay between the germline ends. The CDR3 contains 15 residues.

CDR3 nucleotide sequence: TGTGCCAGCGCTTCGGGACACCTTAGCAATCAGCCCCAGCATTTT. It is translated as CASASGHLSNQPQHF. The chain uses TRBV19 and TRBJ1-5, with D maybe TRBD1 (6 bases). V dropped 9 bases and J dropped 0 bases, with 15 bases sitting between them. This CDR3 contains 15 residues. CDR1 is LNHDA and CDR2 is SQIVND in the germline V gene (reference sequence). Full variable domain (rest looked up from reference TRBV19 and TRBJ1-5): DGGITQSPKYLFRKEGQNVTLSCEQNLNHDAMYWYRQDPGQGLRLIYYSQIVNDFQKGDIAEGYSVSREKKESFPLTVTSAQKNPTAFYLCASASGHLSNQPQHFGDGTRLSIL.

The chain employs TRBV4-2 and TRBJ2-1, with 13 bases lining up with TRBD2. This CDR3 is 15 amino acids long. Germline trimming cut 2 bases from V and 12 bases from J; bases unmatched to any gene: 7. The germline gives CDR1 LGHNA, CDR2 YNFKEQ. The CDR3 loop is CASSQPRTSGSRQFF. The CDR3 DNA reads as TGTGCCAGCAGCCAACCACGGACTAGCGGGAGTCGGCAGTTCTTC.

The V call is TRBV5-1, the J call TRBJ1-3, with D possibly TRBD1 on 5 matching bases. Germline V gene lookup returns CDR1 SGHRS and CDR2 YFSETQ. The V gene lost 5 bases and the J gene lost 1 base, with 16 bases spanning the gap. The CDR3 covers 16 residues. The CDR3 nucleotides read TGCGCCAGCAGTTTTGACAGAGCTACGTCTGGAAACACCATATATTTT. Translated: CASSFDRATSGNTIYF.

The rearrangement uses TRBV18 and TRBJ1-3; D gene ambiguous. CDR1 and CDR2 (germline): KGHSH, LQKENI. V lost 0 bases and J 6 bases, leaving 6 bases between the germline ends. The CDR3 runs 13 residues. The CDR3 sequence is CASSPPNKNTIYF. The CDR3 bases are TGTGCCAGCTCACCACCGAACAAAAACACCATATATTTT.

The sample holds a few counts of this clone. The V and J genes are TRBV5-1 and TRBJ1-6; 7 bases are a match to TRBD1. CDR1 is SGHRS, CDR2 YFSETQ, per germline. V lost 0 bases and J lost 9; bases outside the gene matches: 3. This CDR3 contains 14 residues. Here the CDR3 reads CASSLETGLSPLHF. The CDR3, as DNA: TGCGCCAGCAGCTTGGAGACAGGGCTTTCACCCCTCCACTTT.

This clone was seen a few times. V gene TRBV6-2 or TRBV6-3 combines with J gene TRBJ1-6; tentative D call: TRBD1 (6 bases). V lost 6 bases and J 7 bases, leaving 13 bases between the germline ends. Germline V lookup: CDR1 MNHEY, CDR2 SVGEGT. The CDR3 has 14 amino acids. Here the CDR3 DNA reads TGTGCCAGCAGCAGGAGGACAGTCAATTCACCCCTCCACTTT. This codes for CASSRRTVNSPLHF.